Each of the 3 T cell receptor beta chains below was sequenced from the same sample in a study of blood T cells in healthy people across ages. The authors ran a second PCR of about 7 to 11 cycles using a sample-barcoded 5' primer and a J-beta primer mix. TCRdb re-called the 5' RACE reads through MiXCR, storing one row per CDR3 protein. This table has 1.5 million to 2 million distinct CDR3 sequences, roughly a third appearing once. Sequencing was carried out using blood. These receptors were taken from a woman aged 25 to 39 in good health.

In the case of this clonotype: One base away lies a much larger clone, so this may be a sequencing read error. The rearrangement links TRBV7-9 to TRBJ2-5; D unclear. There are 14 residues in the CDR3. The V gene's germline CDR1 is SEHNR and CDR2 FQNEAQ (reference sequence). V lost 5 bases and J lost 4, with 14 bases in between. CDR3 nucleotide sequence: TGTGCCAGCAGCCCTCGGGCCATCAGAGAGACCCAGTACTTC. Translation: CASSPRAIRETQYF. The full variable domain, in which reference TRBV7-9 and TRBJ2-5 provide the parts outside the CDR3, is DTGVSQNPRHKITKRGQNVTFRCDPISEHNRLYWYRQTLGQGPEFLTYFQNEAQLEKSRLLSDRFSAERPKGSFSTLEIQRTEQGDSAMYLCASSPRAIRETQYFGPGTRLLVL.

This clonotype turned up a few times. The gene calls are TRBV7-9 and TRBJ2-1, with D maybe TRBD2 (5 bases). The V and J ends lost 7 bases and 9 bases respectively, with 19 bases between them. Per germline, CDR1 SEHNR and CDR2 FQNEAQ (reference sequence). The CDR3 consists of 14 residues. As DNA, the CDR3 is TGTGCCAGCAAAGGAGACGTGGAGGCGGCTGAGCAGTTCTTC. Translation: CASKGDVEAAEQFF.

The chain employs TRBV29-1 and TRBJ2-2; possible D gene TRBD1, 5 bases. Germline V lookup: CDR1 SQVTM, CDR2 ANQGSEA. The CDR3 spans 14 residues. The V end lost 6 bases, the J end lost 7 bases, and 18 bases lay between the germline ends. The CDR3 sequence is CSVRGRAGGGELFF. The DNA of the CDR3 is TGCAGCGTCCGTGGCAGGGCCGGTGGCGGGGAGCTGTTTTTT.